Presented here are 4 T cell receptor beta chains from one specimen sequenced in a study of tumor-infiltrating lymphocytes in primary liver carcinoma (dated 2017 in TCRdb). The sequencer was an Illumina HiSeq 2500. A constant-region primer and ProtoScript II reverse transcriptase were used to reverse-transcribe TCRbeta-specific cDNA from approximately 550 ng total RNA. Construction of the TCRbeta libraries relied on three nested rounds of multiplex PCR, following a slightly modified ARM-PCR procedure. Multiplex TRBV1-TRBV30 forward primers and a Cbeta reverse primer were used in the first two PCR rounds, each of which was run for about 10 cycles. TCRdb passed the public sequencing reads through fastp at Q25 and MiXCR, retaining productive beta sequences. For every CDR3 protein sequence, its rows merge into one entry that carries the most common genes and DNA. A total of fewer than 70,000 distinct CDR3 sequences appear in this sample, around 64% of them only once. Of the sample, roughly three fifths falls within the top ten clones.

Total RNA and DNA were co-extracted without cell sorting from 20-30 mg of bulk tissue using the AllPrep DNA/RNA mini kit. The sequenced sample was liver tumor tissue from sampling region 2. Sample cell subset or site, as interpreted from the label and publication: tumor region T2, inferior pole. The source is a man aged 40-49 years with primary liver carcinoma and hepatitis B virus infection.

Details on this clonotype: A junction end diverges from the germline sequence, so it may reflect a read error. The chain is built from TRBV12-3 or TRBV12-4 and TRBJ2-7, with 11 bases fitting TRBD1. This CDR3 comprises 15 residues. The CDR3: CDSNMGTGGCYEQYF. In DNA form, the CDR3 reads TGTGACAGCAATATGGGGACAGGGGGGTGCTACGAGCAGTACTTC.

As concerns this clonotype: A read error may produce the germline difference seen at one junction end. Here the CDR3 reads CANSPPQGLTGELFF. As DNA, the CDR3 is TGTGCCAACAGCCCTCCGCAAGGACTGACCGGGGAGCTGTTTTTT. The rearrangement uses TRBV11-2 and TRBJ2-2, with D possibly being TRBD2 (5 bases). Per germline, CDR1 SGHAT and CDR2 FQNNGV. The CDR3 has 15 residues.

The J gene is TRBJ1-2, the V gene TRBV12-3 or TRBV12-4; 7 nucleotides line up with TRBD1. The CDR3 has 17 amino acids. V dropped 7 bases and J dropped 3; count of bases not matched to a gene: 17. CDR3 protein: CASNYFRTGKTDYGYTF. The CDR3 coding sequence is TGTGCCAGCAATTATTTCCGGACAGGCAAGACGGACTATGGCTACACCTTC.

This clonotype was picked up one time. The chain recombines TRBV7-9 with TRBJ2-7; D gene uncertain. Trimming took 7 bases from V and 3 from J, leaving 19 bases between them. The CDR3 contains 15 residues. Per germline, CDR1 SEHNR and CDR2 FQNEAQ (reference sequence). CDR3 in amino acids: CASNWASALDYEQYF. The CDR3 bases are TGTGCCAGCAACTGGGCGAGCGCGCTTGACTACGAGCAGTACTTC.